Sequencing of this T cell receptor beta chain was carried out in a study of blood T cell repertoires in COVID-19. Study-wide context: Spain, Italy and the United States supplied samples that represented acute and convalescent COVID-19. In each case, the material was cDNA or gDNA derived from T cells, B-cell-depleted T cells, or PBMCs.

V gave up 4 bases and J gave up 5 bases; unmatched junction bases: 11. Germline CDR1 reads SGHRS; CDR2 reads YFSETQ. The CDR3 spans 15 residues. In the authors' methods: Reference gene primer amplification gave nucleated cell count estimates. Repertoires were generated with immunoSEQ multiplex PCR, while TCRdb's copy carries only in-frame clones and drops some. Clonal size and the V and J genes are those of that table, whereas D and trimming came from the DNA. The data contain some 28,000 clones, under 90% of them singletons. The source of this sequence is a man aged 65-85 years with active COVID-19. Sequenced sample: peripheral blood. The chain combines TRBV5-1 with TRBJ2-5; TRBD2 aligns across 7 bases. Here the CDR3 DNA reads TGCGCCAGCAGCCTCCCGGGCGGGGGAGGGGAGACCCAGTACTTC. Translated, it gives CASSLPGGGGETQYF.